One and the same sample provided the 13 T cell receptor beta chains below, sequenced in a study of cytomegalovirus exposure and HLA in healthy donors. Vbeta (60) and Jbeta (13) primers were used in the PCR. Assay: immunoSEQ multiplex PCR; the TCRdb copy retains only in-frame clones and omits some. The data show 150,000 to 200,000 clones, approximately 83% seen once. Sequenced sample: PBMCs. The receptors were gathered from a man aged 18 to 35 in good health and CMV-seropositive.

The V call is TRBV15, the J call TRBJ1-1; D is unresolved. This CDR3 is built from 16 residues. V lost 1 base and J lost 6, with 18 bases in between. The V gene's germline CDR1 is LNHNV and CDR2 YYDKDF (reference sequence). DNA for the CDR3: TGTGCCACCAGCAGAGCCCCGGGAAAGGGCGGCGCTGAAGCTTTCTTT. Its translation: CATSRAPGKGGAEAFF.

CDR3 region: CASSLGATGELFF. The DNA of the CDR3 is TGTGCCAGCAGCTTGGGAGCCACCGGGGAGCTGTTTTTT. The chain couples TRBV5-4 to TRBJ2-2; no firm D call. The CDR3 runs to 13 residues. V dropped 0 bases and J dropped 4 bases, with 4 bases sitting between them. Germline V gene data show CDR1 as SGHNT and CDR2 as YYREEE (reference sequence).

The gene calls are TRBV9 and TRBJ2-2, with D possibly being TRBD1 (6 bases). There are 17 residues in the CDR3. Germline CDR1 SGDLS, CDR2 YYNGEE. The ends were cut back, 3 bases at V and 0 bases at J, with 15 bases in the middle. The CDR3 coding sequence is TGTGCCAGCAGCGAAACGAGGGACAAACCGAACACCGGGGAGCTGTTTTTT. Translation gives CASSETRDKPNTGELFF.

This clone has just a few counts. The chain joins TRBV4-2 to TRBJ2-7; 8 bases fit TRBD1. The CDR3 has 14 amino acids. V shed 3 bases and J 2 bases; nucleotides not matched to a gene: 3. Germline V CDR1 and CDR2: LGHNA, YNFKEQ. The CDR3, as DNA: TGTGCCAGCAGCCATCTCAGGGGGCCCTACGAGCAGTACTTC. Its protein product is CASSHLRGPYEQYF.

The chain uses TRBV13 and TRBJ2-7, with 8 bases matching TRBD2. Germline assignment: CDR1 PRHDT and CDR2 FYEKMQ (reference sequence). This CDR3 has 18 amino acids. Germline trimming cut 0 bases from V and 0 bases from J; bases unmatched to any gene: 10. In DNA form, the CDR3 reads TGTGCCAGCAGCTTAGGGGCTAGCGGGCGGTGGGGCTCCTACGAGCAGTACTTC. Translated, it gives CASSLGASGRWGSYEQYF.

The chain is built from TRBV18 and TRBJ2-3; 10 bases fit TRBD2. V lost 0 bases to trimming and J lost 0 bases; unmatched junction nucleotides: 9. This CDR3 is 19 amino acids long. Looked up from germline, CDR1 is KGHSH and CDR2 is LQKENI. The CDR3 DNA is TGTGCCAGCTCACCACCCTCGAAGCGGGGGGGAACTAGCACAGATACGCAGTATTTT. Its translation: CASSPPSKRGGTSTDTQYF.

Concerning this clone itself: One end of the junction varies from germline; a read error may be responsible. Written as DNA, the CDR3 is TGTTCCAGCAGCTTATTAGGGGTCGAGCGAAACACCATATATTTT. It translates to CSSSLLGVERNTIYF. J is TRBJ1-3 and V is TRBV7-9; tentatively, D is TRBD1 (5 bases). CDR1 and CDR2 (germline): SEHNR, FQNEAQ (reference sequence). The CDR3 runs 15 residues.

This chain joins TRBV5-1 and TRBJ2-3, with 10 bases fitting TRBD2. The CDR3 sequence is 15 residues long. Germline CDR1 reads SGHRS; CDR2 reads YFSETQ. With V trimmed by 3 bases and J by 3 bases, 4 bases remained unmatched. CDR3 sequence reads: CASSWSGGATDTQYF. The CDR3 DNA reads TGCGCCAGCAGCTGGAGCGGGGGGGCGACAGATACGCAGTATTTT.

The chain links TRBV6-1 to TRBJ1-6; D ambiguous. Germline V gene sequence: CDR1 MNHNS, CDR2 SASEGT. The V and J ends lost 5 bases and 4 bases respectively, with 9 bases between them. This CDR3 is built from 14 residues. This CDR3 reads CASSRGDYNSPLHF. CDR3 DNA sequence: TGTGCCAGCAGTCGCGGGGATTATAATTCACCCCTCCACTTT.

V gene TRBV6-5 combines with J gene TRBJ1-2; 8 bases are shared with TRBD1. The V segment lost 8 bases and the J segment 8 bases; nucleotides outside the gene matches: 7. This CDR3 has 12 residues. Germline assignment: CDR1 MNHEY and CDR2 SVGAGI. Written as DNA, the CDR3 is TGTGCCAGCGCCACAGGGGGGAGCGGCTACACCTTC. It specifies CASATGGSGYTF.

This clone came up a few times. The chain links TRBV5-6 to TRBJ2-7, with D possibly being TRBD2 (5 bases). V dropped 4 bases and J dropped 9 bases, with 20 bases sitting between them. The CDR3 has 14 residues. Germline V gene data show CDR1 as SGHDT and CDR2 as YYEEEE. This CDR3 reads CASSQRKDFTAQYF. The CDR3 coding sequence is TGTGCCAGCAGCCAAAGGAAGGACTTTACGGCGCAGTACTTC.

This clone was observed a few times. V is TRBV6-5 and J is TRBJ1-1; D is uncertain. Germline CDR1 MNHEY, CDR2 SVGAGI. The CDR3 covers 13 residues. Trimming pared 6 bases from V and 11 bases from J, leaving 19 bases between. The CDR3 bases are TGTGCCAGCAGCCCCACAGTGCAGAGGGAGGCTTTCTTT. Translating gives CASSPTVQREAFF.

Note on this clone: Germline and junction disagree at one end, which may indicate a read error. CDR3 DNA: TGTTCCAGCAGCTCCCCGAGGGATCCTTCCTACGAGCAGTACTTC. Its protein product is CSSSSPRDPSYEQYF. The V call is TRBV7-9, the J call TRBJ2-7; D possibly corresponds to TRBD2 (5 bases). CDR1 SEHNR and CDR2 FQNEAQ come from the germline V gene (reference sequence). This CDR3 has 15 residues.